A selection of T cell receptor beta chains follows, all from one sample in a study of blood T cell repertoires in COVID-19. TCRdb's table, derived via immunoSEQ multiplex PCR, lists solely in-frame clones and lacks some. Seen here are 85,000 to 95,000 clones, about two thirds observed once, and the top ten hold roughly 14%. Sequenced: peripheral blood. These receptors were obtained from a woman of 80 years or more with acute or convalescent COVID-19. CDR3s include the opening cysteine and the closing phenylalanine or tryptophan. The order of the fields is CDR3 DNA, CDR3 protein, V gene, J gene, clone size, D gene. The D gene is left open where the match is weak. Size tells how often a clone was seen (once, few, many) or the class of an expanded clone, and some rows leave it out.

CDR3nt: TGTGCCAGCAGTTTAAGGGGGCAGGTCACCGGGGAGCTGTTTTTT
CDR3aa: CASSLRGQVTGELFF
v_gene: TRBV27
j_gene: TRBJ2-2
abundance: once
d_gene: TRBD1

CDR3nt: TGTGCCAGCAGTGTACATGCTAACTATGGCTACACCTTC
CDR3aa: CASSVHANYGYTF
v_gene: TRBV2
j_gene: TRBJ1-2
abundance: few
d_gene: .

CDR3nt: TGTGCCAGCAAACGGGACAGCTCTGGAAACACCATATATTTT
CDR3aa: CASKRDSSGNTIYF
v_gene: TRBV7-2
j_gene: TRBJ1-3
abundance: .
d_gene: TRBD1

CDR3nt: TGTGCCAGCAGTTTACAGGGGACCAATCAGCCCCAGCATTTT
CDR3aa: CASSLQGTNQPQHF
v_gene: TRBV6-5
j_gene: TRBJ1-5
abundance: .
d_gene: TRBD1

CDR3nt: TGTGCCAGCTCACCAGACTTAAACACTGAAGCTTTCTTT
CDR3aa: CASSPDLNTEAFF
v_gene: TRBV18
j_gene: TRBJ1-1
abundance: .
d_gene: .

CDR3nt: TGTGCCAGCAGCCCGATAGCGGGGGGTAAGAAGCAGTATTTT
CDR3aa: CASSPIAGGKKQYF
v_gene: TRBV14
j_gene: TRBJ2-3
abundance: .
d_gene: TRBD2

CDR3nt: TGTGCCAGCTCACCACTCGATGAGAAAGAGACCCAGTACTTC
CDR3aa: CASSPLDEKETQYF
v_gene: TRBV18
j_gene: TRBJ2-5
abundance: .
d_gene: .

CDR3nt: TGTGCCAGCAGCTCCCGGACGGGAGTCCACCCCCAGCATTTT
CDR3aa: CASSSRTGVHPQHF
v_gene: TRBV7-2
j_gene: TRBJ1-5
abundance: .
d_gene: .

CDR3nt: TGTGCCAGCAGTGAATATCCCCGGGACAGGATTAAAGAGACCCAGTACTTC
CDR3aa: CASSEYPRDRIKETQYF
v_gene: TRBV25-1
j_gene: TRBJ2-5
abundance: .
d_gene: TRBD1

CDR3nt: TGTGCCAGCAGTTTTTGGCAGAACTACGAGCAGTACTTC
CDR3aa: CASSFWQNYEQYF
v_gene: TRBV12-3/TRBV12-4
j_gene: TRBJ2-7
abundance: .
d_gene: .

CDR3nt: TGCAGCGCCGTAGCGGGGCCCACGGGCACTGAAGCTTTCTTT
CDR3aa: CSAVAGPTGTEAFF
v_gene: TRBV29-1
j_gene: TRBJ1-1
abundance: few
d_gene: .

CDR3nt: TGTGCCAGCAGCCAGGGCGGACAGGGCTCATACAATGAGCAGTTCTTC
CDR3aa: CASSQGGQGSYNEQFF
v_gene: TRBV3-1/TRBV3-2
j_gene: TRBJ2-1
abundance: .
d_gene: TRBD1

CDR3nt: TGTGCCAGCAGGACATCTGGGGCCAACGTCCTGACTTTC
CDR3aa: CASRTSGANVLTF
v_gene: TRBV12-3/TRBV12-4
j_gene: TRBJ2-6
abundance: .
d_gene: .

CDR3nt: TGTGCCAGTAGTACGGTTGAGAGAACCTTCTACAATGAGCAGTTCTTC
CDR3aa: CASSTVERTFYNEQFF
v_gene: TRBV19
j_gene: TRBJ2-1
abundance: .
d_gene: .

CDR3nt: TGTGCCAGCAGCCAATCCCAGGGTGTAAACTATGGCTACACCTTC
CDR3aa: CASSQSQGVNYGYTF
v_gene: TRBV16
j_gene: TRBJ1-2
abundance: .
d_gene: .

CDR3nt: TGTGCCAGCCGGCAGGGGGACACCATATATTTT
CDR3aa: CASRQGDTIYF
v_gene: TRBV6-5
j_gene: TRBJ1-3
abundance: .
d_gene: TRBD1

CDR3nt: TGTGCCAGTAGCGTGGACAGGGAAAGAGGCTACACCTTC
CDR3aa: CASSVDRERGYTF
v_gene: TRBV19
j_gene: TRBJ1-2
abundance: .
d_gene: TRBD1

CDR3nt: TGTGCCAGCAGCTTATACAAAAACTATGGCTACACCTTC
CDR3aa: CASSLYKNYGYTF
v_gene: TRBV7-3
j_gene: TRBJ1-2
abundance: .
d_gene: .

CDR3nt: TGTGCCAGCAGCCCAGGACTAGCGGGGGGGCCGTGGTTCTTC
CDR3aa: CASSPGLAGGPWFF
v_gene: TRBV7-3
j_gene: TRBJ2-1
abundance: .
d_gene: TRBD2

CDR3nt: TGTGCCAGCAGCTTGGGGGGACAGCCGGCCACTGAAGCTTTCTTT
CDR3aa: CASSLGGQPATEAFF
v_gene: TRBV5-4
j_gene: TRBJ1-1
abundance: few
d_gene: TRBD1

CDR3nt: TGTGCCAGCTCACCCGGGCAGGGGGGAACAGATACGCAGTATTTT
CDR3aa: CASSPGQGGTDTQYF
v_gene: TRBV18
j_gene: TRBJ2-3
abundance: .
d_gene: .

CDR3nt: TGTGCCAGTTCCTGGACAGGGGGCGATCCCAATGAAAAACTGTTTTTT
CDR3aa: CASSWTGGDPNEKLFF
v_gene: TRBV28
j_gene: TRBJ1-4
abundance: .
d_gene: TRBD1

CDR3nt: TGTGCCAGCAGCCAAGTTGGAGGGAGTGTTGAAAAACTGTTTTTT
CDR3aa: CASSQVGGSVEKLFF
v_gene: TRBV4-2
j_gene: TRBJ1-4
abundance: .
d_gene: .

CDR3nt: TGTGCCAGCAGTGTTGGGCCCGATAGGAACGAGCAGTACTTC
CDR3aa: CASSVGPDRNEQYF
v_gene: TRBV6-2/TRBV6-3
j_gene: TRBJ2-7
abundance: .
d_gene: .

CDR3nt: TGCGCCAGCAGCCAAGAGCGGGTAGCGGGGGGGCCAACAGATACGCAGTATTTT
CDR3aa: CASSQERVAGGPTDTQYF
v_gene: TRBV4-3
j_gene: TRBJ2-3
abundance: .
d_gene: TRBD2

CDR3nt: TGTGCCATCACCTCGGGGTCCGAGGACACTGAAGCTTTCTTT
CDR3aa: CAITSGSEDTEAFF
v_gene: TRBV5-4
j_gene: TRBJ1-1
abundance: .
d_gene: .

CDR3nt: TGTGCCACTCCAGGGGGCGAGGGGGCGGGGTCACCCCTCCACTTT
CDR3aa: CATPGGEGAGSPLHF
v_gene: TRBV2
j_gene: TRBJ1-6
abundance: .
d_gene: TRBD1

CDR3nt: TGTGCCAGCAACACCCTTGGGACAGGGAGTACAGATACGCAGTATTTT
CDR3aa: CASNTLGTGSTDTQYF
v_gene: TRBV5-6
j_gene: TRBJ2-3
abundance: .
d_gene: TRBD1

CDR3nt: TGTGCCAGCAGTAAAGGACAGGGTGCCAACGAGCAGTACTTC
CDR3aa: CASSKGQGANEQYF
v_gene: TRBV6-6
j_gene: TRBJ2-7
abundance: .
d_gene: TRBD1

CDR3nt: TGTGCCACCAGTGATCCCGATAGAGATACGCAGTATTTT
CDR3aa: CATSDPDRDTQYF
v_gene: TRBV24-1
j_gene: TRBJ2-3
abundance: .
d_gene: .

CDR3nt: TGTGCCAGCTCGTCACGAGGGGACATGAACACTGAAGCTTTCTTT
CDR3aa: CASSSRGDMNTEAFF
v_gene: TRBV18
j_gene: TRBJ1-1
abundance: .
d_gene: .

CDR3nt: TGTGCCAGCAGTGACTCTCGGGCGGGGGACACAGATACGCAGTATTTT
CDR3aa: CASSDSRAGDTDTQYF
v_gene: TRBV6-4
j_gene: TRBJ2-3
abundance: once
d_gene: TRBD2

CDR3nt: TGCAGCGGTGGGCGGGGGGGCGCAGGCACTGAAGCTTTCTTT
CDR3aa: CSGGRGGAGTEAFF
v_gene: TRBV29-1
j_gene: TRBJ1-1
abundance: .
d_gene: .

CDR3nt: TGTGCCAGCAGTTATCTGAGGGGGCAATGGTCACCCCTCCACTTT
CDR3aa: CASSYLRGQWSPLHF
v_gene: TRBV6-2/TRBV6-3
j_gene: TRBJ1-6
abundance: .
d_gene: TRBD1

CDR3nt: TGCGCCAGCAGCCAAGATCCTATGTCAGGCAATGAGCAGTTCTTC
CDR3aa: CASSQDPMSGNEQFF
v_gene: TRBV4-1
j_gene: TRBJ2-1
abundance: .
d_gene: .

CDR3nt: TGTGCCACCTCCTACAGTACGAACTACGAGCAGTACTTC
CDR3aa: CATSYSTNYEQYF
v_gene: TRBV6-5
j_gene: TRBJ2-7
abundance: .
d_gene: .

CDR3nt: TGTGCCATCGGCGGGCAGATTAATGAAAAACTGTTTTTT
CDR3aa: CAIGGQINEKLFF
v_gene: TRBV10-3
j_gene: TRBJ1-4
abundance: .
d_gene: .

CDR3nt: TGTGCCAGCAGCCAACTCACAGGGGCGAGGAATCAGCCCCAGCATTTT
CDR3aa: CASSQLTGARNQPQHF
v_gene: TRBV14
j_gene: TRBJ1-5
abundance: .
d_gene: TRBD1

CDR3nt: TGTGCCAGCAGTCGGAGTTTCTACGAGCAGTACTTC
CDR3aa: CASSRSFYEQYF
v_gene: TRBV6-2/TRBV6-3
j_gene: TRBJ2-7
abundance: .
d_gene: .

CDR3nt: TGTGCCAGAAGCTCGCTAGACAGGGACTCTGGAAACACCATATATTTT
CDR3aa: CARSSLDRDSGNTIYF
v_gene: TRBV5-3
j_gene: TRBJ1-3
abundance: .
d_gene: TRBD1

CDR3nt: TGTGCCAGCTCACCACAAAGGGGTTTCTTCTATGGCTACACCTTC
CDR3aa: CASSPQRGFFYGYTF
v_gene: TRBV18
j_gene: TRBJ1-2
abundance: once
d_gene: .

CDR3nt: TGTGCCAGCAGCGTTAAGTGGCGGGCGGACCAGTTCTTC
CDR3aa: CASSVKWRADQFF
v_gene: TRBV9
j_gene: TRBJ2-1
abundance: .
d_gene: .

CDR3nt: TGTGCCAGTAGTAGTGGGACAGGGTATGGGAACACTGAAGCTTTCTTT
CDR3aa: CASSSGTGYGNTEAFF
v_gene: TRBV19
j_gene: TRBJ1-1
abundance: .
d_gene: TRBD1

CDR3nt: TGTGCCAGCTCACCACCGAGCGGGGGTGGCACAGATACGCAGTATTTT
CDR3aa: CASSPPSGGGTDTQYF
v_gene: TRBV18
j_gene: TRBJ2-3
abundance: .
d_gene: TRBD2

CDR3nt: TGTGCCAGCAGCCTTACCGGGACAGGGAGCAATCAGCCCCAGCATTTT
CDR3aa: CASSLTGTGSNQPQHF
v_gene: TRBV7-9
j_gene: TRBJ1-5
abundance: once
d_gene: TRBD1

CDR3nt: TGTGCCAGCAGCATAACTAGGGGGAGTGCGCAAGGCTACACCTTC
CDR3aa: CASSITRGSAQGYTF
v_gene: TRBV7-9
j_gene: TRBJ1-2
abundance: .
d_gene: .

CDR3nt: TGCACCAGCAGCCAAGCGCGTTTGGGCGGGGCCCACTACGAGCAGTACTTC
CDR3aa: CTSSQARLGGAHYEQYF
v_gene: TRBV1
j_gene: TRBJ2-7
abundance: .
d_gene: .

CDR3nt: TGTGCCAGCAGCTTATTGTATGGACAGGGGAAAGGGCCCCAGCATTTT
CDR3aa: CASSLLYGQGKGPQHF
v_gene: TRBV7-6
j_gene: TRBJ1-5
abundance: once
d_gene: TRBD1

CDR3nt: TGTGCCATCAGTGTTCAGGGGACCACTGAAGCTTTCTTT
CDR3aa: CAISVQGTTEAFF
v_gene: TRBV10-3
j_gene: TRBJ1-1
abundance: .
d_gene: .

CDR3nt: TGTGCCAGCAGCTTTCCCGGCAGGGGGTCTGGAAACACCATATATTTT
CDR3aa: CASSFPGRGSGNTIYF
v_gene: TRBV5-6
j_gene: TRBJ1-3
abundance: .
d_gene: TRBD1

CDR3nt: TGTGCCAGCAGTCCCCAGGGGCGGGGGGGCCAAGATGAGCAGTTCTTC
CDR3aa: CASSPQGRGGQDEQFF
v_gene: TRBV6-6
j_gene: TRBJ2-1
abundance: once
d_gene: TRBD2

CDR3nt: TGTGCCAGCAGCCGGGGGAGGGGCACTGAAGCTTTCTTT
CDR3aa: CASSRGRGTEAFF
v_gene: TRBV5-6
j_gene: TRBJ1-1
abundance: .
d_gene: .

CDR3nt: TGTGCCAGCAGCTTAGGGTTTGAGGACTATGGCTACACCTTC
CDR3aa: CASSLGFEDYGYTF
v_gene: TRBV7-9
j_gene: TRBJ1-2
abundance: .
d_gene: .